This TCR beta chain was captured by sequencing in a study of blood T cell repertoires in COVID-19 (TCRdb year 2020). As for the study more broadly: Collaborator samples came from the United States, Italy and Spain and covered acute and convalescent phases of COVID-19. The material from the prospective study consisted of cDNA or gDNA derived from T cells, B-cell-depleted T cells, or PBMCs. Subjects who had been exposed to COVID-19, were actively infected with it, or had recovered from it provided the deeply sampled blood TCRbeta repertoires that made up the dataset. A freely available public database, intended as a resource for researchers studying the immune response to SARS-CoV-2, is where the repertoires were released. The samples were drawn from two sources: the first 160 participants of the ongoing ImmuneRACE study, and fewer than 1,500 subjects contributed by 6 global collaborators. Nearly every sample came with metadata listing a de-identified subject ID, COVID-19 status, age in years and sex. Where HLA class I and class II types were available, the types were taken from metadata supplied by the sample provider, not from assay-based typing.

Enrolling through a virtual design, the prospective study's participants ranged in age from roughly 18 to 90 years and lived across approximately 25 United States geographic areas. To assign participants to cohorts, the prospective study relied on clinical history that participants themselves reported in a screening survey and a study questionnaire. For ImmuneRACE Cohort 3, a participant was defined as recovered based on two consecutive negative NP/OP PCR tests, clearance by a healthcare professional, or resolution of symptoms. Mobile phlebotomists in the prospective study collected whole blood, serum and a nasopharyngeal or oropharyngeal swab from every participant. Participants in the prospective study had the option to provide additional blood draws and questionnaires over an approximately 2-month period. Before DNA extraction, prospective study blood samples were shipped either frozen or at room temperature.

TCRbeta CDR3 regions were amplified from genomic DNA using the immunoSEQ Assay, a bias-controlled multiplex PCR. Concerning the study's data processing: The number of nucleated cells in each sample was estimated from the amplification of reference gene primers within the assay. Sequence reads were collapsed and filtered to measure the absolute abundance of every unique TCRbeta CDR3 rearrangement. For each sample, productive Simpson clonality was calculated by taking the square root of Simpson's diversity index across productive rearrangements. The immuneACCESS repertoire file appears here via TCRdb, limited to in-frame rearrangements. These files lack a portion of the clones; in checked studies, under half of the deficit traces to unresolved V genes, and the cause of the others is not known. V, J and clone size are taken as reported in that table, and D and trimming were inferred from the DNA itself. Within this sample are 150,000 to 200,000 clones, with over 70% of them counted one time only. The ten largest clones capture approximately 12% of the sample.

A note on this clone: Its antigen is not yet known. No much larger clone exists at a distance of one base, and base qualities are not known.

What the research found in general, with its limitations: The quantity of clinical and demographic metadata differed by source and by participant and was supplied without curation.

The CDR3, cysteine through phenylalanine, is 13 amino acids long. The only DNA kept is the CDR3, 39 bases in frame from the first base. V and J are trimmed by 7 bases and 3 bases, and the gene matches miss 5 bases of the junction. CDR1 is given as MNHEY and CDR2 as SVGAGI, both from the germline V gene. The TCR originated in a woman in her sixties or seventies who had recovered from COVID-19. What was sequenced was PBMCs or T cells enriched from blood (not recorded which). In this chain, TRBV6-5 is recombined with TRBJ2-5, with 7 middle bases fitting TRBD2. The CDR3 has the sequence CASIRAGKETQYF. The DNA sequence is as follows: TGTGCCAGCATACGAGCGGGAAAAGAGACCCAGTACTTC.